The TCR beta chain described here comes from a study of a mutant IDH1 vaccine in newly diagnosed glioma. Study summary: Investigators started vaccination 4-6 weeks after radiotherapy alone, or with temozolomide cycles. Patients under treatment included about 60% males and roughly 40% females and had a mean age of approximately 40 years. Study-wide findings and caveats: Patients mounted vaccine-induced immune responses in 80% to 95% of cases.

Note on this clone: The antigen remains unidentified.

This CDR3 contains 13 residues. The trim removed 4 bases at V and 8 bases at J, leaving 5 bases unmatched. Germline V gene sequence: CDR1 SGHDT, CDR2 YYEEEE. The protocol was immunoSEQ multiplex PCR, while the TCRdb copy is restricted to in-frame clones and leaves out a portion. In the table there are approximately 52,000 clones, 70% to 85% of which are singletons. Time point indicated: week 47, end of study. In the vaccine, a single dose held 300 ug of the mutant IDH1 20-mer peptide, along with topical imiquimod. The sample was PBMCs, taken from a glioma patient whose treatment included an IDH1 peptide vaccine. This chain uses TRBV5-6 with TRBJ1-4; TRBD1 agrees at 7 bases. The sequence came from a woman aged 40 to 50 with glioma. Some clones in this sample may be carry-over from other donors' samples. The CDR3 spells CASSDYRGEKLFF. The CDR3 DNA reads TGTGCCAGCAGCGACTACAGGGGAGAAAAACTGTTTTTT.